This T cell receptor (beta chain) was recovered during a study of blood T cell repertoires in COVID-19. For the study at large: There were acute and convalescent COVID-19 samples, and they came from the United States, Italy and Spain. PBMCs, B-cell-depleted T cells, or T cells were the source of the cDNA or gDNA that made up the material.

Germline CDR1 reads SNHLY; CDR2 reads FYNNEI. This CDR3 spans 14 amino acids. V was cut by 10 bases and J by 2 bases, with 14 bases left in between. Seattle's cohort entered during active infection and was followed longitudinally. In the original processing: Using reference gene primer amplification, nucleated cell counts were estimated. TCRdb keeps only in-frame clones here, not all; method: immunoSEQ multiplex PCR. V and J calls and clone size are as listed in that table; D and trimming were resolved from the DNA. This table has approximately 170,000 clones, roughly 80% appearing once. The TCR comes from a woman aged 65 to 85 with COVID-19, enrolled during active disease. The sequencing sample was made of peripheral blood. The rearrangement uses TRBV2 and TRBJ2-2, with a tentative D call TRBD1 (6 bases). CDR3 nucleotide sequence: TGTGCCACCGTTAGGGGGACAAACACCGGGGAGCTGTTTTTT. As protein: CATVRGTNTGELFF.